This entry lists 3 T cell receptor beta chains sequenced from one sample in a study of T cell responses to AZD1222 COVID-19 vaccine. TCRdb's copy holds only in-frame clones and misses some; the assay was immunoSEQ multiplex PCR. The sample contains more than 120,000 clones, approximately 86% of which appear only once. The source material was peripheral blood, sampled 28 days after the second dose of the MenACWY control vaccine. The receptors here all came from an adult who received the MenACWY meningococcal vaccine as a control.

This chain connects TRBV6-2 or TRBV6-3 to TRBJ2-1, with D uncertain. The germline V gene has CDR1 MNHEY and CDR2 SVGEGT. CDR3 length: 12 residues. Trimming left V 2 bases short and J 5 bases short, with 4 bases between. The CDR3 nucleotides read TGTGCCAGCAGTTACAGGGACAATGAGCAGTTCTTC. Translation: CASSYRDNEQFF.

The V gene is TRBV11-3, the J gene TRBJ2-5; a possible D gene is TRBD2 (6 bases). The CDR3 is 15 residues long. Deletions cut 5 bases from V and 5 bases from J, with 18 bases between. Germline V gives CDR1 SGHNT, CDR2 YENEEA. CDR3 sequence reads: CASSLWKAGGETQYF. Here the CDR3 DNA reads TGTGCCAGCAGCCTTTGGAAGGCCGGAGGGGAGACCCAGTACTTC. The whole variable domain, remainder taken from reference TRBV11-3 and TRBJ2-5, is EAGVVQSPRYKIIEKKQPVAFWCNPISGHNTLYWYLQNLGQGPELLIRYENEEAVDDSQLPKDRFSAERLKGVDSTLKIQPAELGDSAVYLCASSLWKAGGETQYFGPGTRLLVL.

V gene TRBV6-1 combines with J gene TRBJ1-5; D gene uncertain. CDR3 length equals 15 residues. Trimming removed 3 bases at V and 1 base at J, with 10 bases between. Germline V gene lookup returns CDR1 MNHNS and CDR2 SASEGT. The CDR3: CASSEGFLSNQPQHF. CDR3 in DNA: TGTGCCAGCAGTGAGGGGTTTTTAAGCAATCAGCCCCAGCATTTT.